This entry features one TCR beta chain sequence. Its specificity is not known. Time point given: blood 4 weeks post-SBRT, at nephrectomy. Treatment indicated: 15 Gy SBRT to primary tumor, nephrectomy 4 weeks later. Produced via immunoSEQ multiplex PCR; TCRdb's table is partial and in-frame only. The profile shows some 97,000 clones, around 84% of them singletons. The data originate from a study of radiation and T cells in renal cell carcinoma. Study observations and caveats: Top tumor clonotypes rose in blood 2 weeks post-radiation, then contracted.

With 5 bases removed from V and 3 bases from J, the gap between germline ends came to 17 bases. CDR1 is PRHDT and CDR2 is FYEKMQ in the germline V gene (reference sequence). The CDR3 sequence is 15 residues long. The specimen comprised blood, sampled from a patient whose treatment included radiotherapy and nephrectomy. The TCR was taken from a man aged 60 to 75 with renal cell carcinoma. The chain joins TRBV13 to TRBJ2-7; D is possibly TRBD2 (6 bases). CDR3 sequence (DNA): TGTGCCAGCAGCCTGGGGGGAGCGGTCAACTACGAGCAGTACTTC. Its protein is CASSLGGAVNYEQYF.